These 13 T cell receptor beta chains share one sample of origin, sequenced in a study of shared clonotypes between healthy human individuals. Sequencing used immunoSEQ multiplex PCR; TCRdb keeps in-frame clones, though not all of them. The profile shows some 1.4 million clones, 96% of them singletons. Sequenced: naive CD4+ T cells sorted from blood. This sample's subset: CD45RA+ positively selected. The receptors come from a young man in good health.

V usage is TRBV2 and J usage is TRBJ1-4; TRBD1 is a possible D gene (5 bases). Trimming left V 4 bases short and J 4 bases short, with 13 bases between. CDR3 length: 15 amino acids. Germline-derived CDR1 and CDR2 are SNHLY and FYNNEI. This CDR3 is CASSGGPQGNEKLFF. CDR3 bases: TGTGCCAGCAGTGGGGGCCCTCAGGGTAATGAAAAACTGTTTTTT.

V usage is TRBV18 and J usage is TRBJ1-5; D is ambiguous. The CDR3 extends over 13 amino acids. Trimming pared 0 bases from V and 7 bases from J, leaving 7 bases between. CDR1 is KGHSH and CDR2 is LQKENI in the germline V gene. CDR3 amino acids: CASSPPPGQPQHF. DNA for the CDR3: TGTGCCAGCTCACCACCCCCGGGGCAGCCCCAGCATTTT.

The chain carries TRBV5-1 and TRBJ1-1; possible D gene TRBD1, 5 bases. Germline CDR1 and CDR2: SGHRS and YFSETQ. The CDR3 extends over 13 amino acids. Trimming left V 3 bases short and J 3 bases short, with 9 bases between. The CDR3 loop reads CASSWTRDTEAFF. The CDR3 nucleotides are TGCGCCAGCAGCTGGACCAGGGACACTGAAGCTTTCTTT.

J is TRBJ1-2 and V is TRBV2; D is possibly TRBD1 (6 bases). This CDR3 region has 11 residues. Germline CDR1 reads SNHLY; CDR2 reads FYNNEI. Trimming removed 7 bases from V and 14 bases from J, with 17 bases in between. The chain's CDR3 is CASTDSGARTF. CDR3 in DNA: TGTGCCAGCACCGATTCAGGGGCTAGAACCTTC.

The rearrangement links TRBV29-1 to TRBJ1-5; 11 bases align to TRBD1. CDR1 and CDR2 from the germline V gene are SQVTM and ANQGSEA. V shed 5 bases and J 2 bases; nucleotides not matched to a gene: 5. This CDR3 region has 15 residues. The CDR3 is CSVRTGGAGNQPQHF. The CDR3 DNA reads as TGCAGCGTTCGGACAGGGGGCGCGGGCAATCAGCCCCAGCATTTT.

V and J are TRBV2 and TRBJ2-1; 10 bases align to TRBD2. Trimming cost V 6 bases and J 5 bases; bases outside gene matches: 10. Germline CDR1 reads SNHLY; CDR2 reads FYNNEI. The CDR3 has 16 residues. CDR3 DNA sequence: TGTGCCAGCAGGGGGACAGGCGGACTAGCGGACAATGAGCAGTTCTTC. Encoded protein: CASRGTGGLADNEQFF.

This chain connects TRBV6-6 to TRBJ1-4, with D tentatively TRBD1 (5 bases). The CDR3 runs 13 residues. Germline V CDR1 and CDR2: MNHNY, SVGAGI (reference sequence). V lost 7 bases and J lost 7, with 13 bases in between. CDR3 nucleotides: TGTGCCAGCATCAGGGCTGCGGGTGAAAAACTGTTTTTT. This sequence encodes CASIRAAGEKLFF.

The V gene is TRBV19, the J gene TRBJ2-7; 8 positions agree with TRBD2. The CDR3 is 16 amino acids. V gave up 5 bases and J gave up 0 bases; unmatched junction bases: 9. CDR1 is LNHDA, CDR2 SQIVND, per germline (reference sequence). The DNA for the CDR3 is TGTGCCAGTAGTCGATTCCTAGCGGGTAGCTCCTACGAGCAGTACTTC. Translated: CASSRFLAGSSYEQYF.

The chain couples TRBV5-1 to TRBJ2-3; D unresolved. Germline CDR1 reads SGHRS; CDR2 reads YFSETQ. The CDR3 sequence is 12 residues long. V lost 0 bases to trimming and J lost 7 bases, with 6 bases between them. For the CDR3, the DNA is TGCGCCAGCAGCTTGGGTTGGTATACGCAGTATTTT. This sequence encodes CASSLGWYTQYF.

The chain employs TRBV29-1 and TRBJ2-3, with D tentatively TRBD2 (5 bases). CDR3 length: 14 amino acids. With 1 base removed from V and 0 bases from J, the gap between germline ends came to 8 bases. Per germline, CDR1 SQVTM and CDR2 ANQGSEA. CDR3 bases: TGCAGCGTTGAAGCGGGAACTAGCACAGATACGCAGTATTTT. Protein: CSVEAGTSTDTQYF.

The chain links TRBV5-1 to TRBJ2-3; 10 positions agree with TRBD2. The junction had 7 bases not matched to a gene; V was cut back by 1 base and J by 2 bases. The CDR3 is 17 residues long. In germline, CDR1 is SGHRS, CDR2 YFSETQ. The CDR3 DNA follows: TGCGCCAGCAGCTTGTTTAGGCTAGCGGGAGCCACAGATACGCAGTATTTT. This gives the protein CASSLFRLAGATDTQYF.

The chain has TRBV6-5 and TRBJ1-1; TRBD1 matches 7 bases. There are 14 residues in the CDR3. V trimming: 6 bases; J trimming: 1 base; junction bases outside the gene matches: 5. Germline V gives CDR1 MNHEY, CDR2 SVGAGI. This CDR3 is CASRLRQGNTEAFF. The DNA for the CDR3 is TGTGCCAGCAGACTACGACAGGGGAACACTGAAGCTTTCTTT.

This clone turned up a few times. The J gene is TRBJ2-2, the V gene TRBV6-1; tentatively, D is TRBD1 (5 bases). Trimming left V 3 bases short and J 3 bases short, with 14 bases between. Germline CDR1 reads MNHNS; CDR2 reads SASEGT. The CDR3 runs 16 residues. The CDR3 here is CASSDARIGDTGELFF. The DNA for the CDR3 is TGTGCCAGCAGTGATGCCCGGATAGGGGACACCGGGGAGCTGTTTTTT.